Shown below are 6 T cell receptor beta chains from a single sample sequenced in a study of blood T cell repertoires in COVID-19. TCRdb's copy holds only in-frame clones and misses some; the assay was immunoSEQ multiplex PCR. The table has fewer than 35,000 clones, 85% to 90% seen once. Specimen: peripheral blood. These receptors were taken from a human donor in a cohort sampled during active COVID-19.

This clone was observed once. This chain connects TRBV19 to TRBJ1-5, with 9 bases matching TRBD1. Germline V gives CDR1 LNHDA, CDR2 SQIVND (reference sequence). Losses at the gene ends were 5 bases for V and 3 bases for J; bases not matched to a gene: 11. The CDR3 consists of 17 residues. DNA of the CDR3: TGTGCCAGTAGTTCCCTCACGGGACAGGGAAACAATCAGCCCCAGCATTTT. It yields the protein CASSSLTGQGNNQPQHF.

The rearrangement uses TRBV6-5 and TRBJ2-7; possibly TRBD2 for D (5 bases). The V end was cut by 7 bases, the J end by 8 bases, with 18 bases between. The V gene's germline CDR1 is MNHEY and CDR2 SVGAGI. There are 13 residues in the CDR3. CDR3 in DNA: TGTGCCAGCACCGACGGGGATCAGCGGCAGCAGTACTTC. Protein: CASTDGDQRQQYF.

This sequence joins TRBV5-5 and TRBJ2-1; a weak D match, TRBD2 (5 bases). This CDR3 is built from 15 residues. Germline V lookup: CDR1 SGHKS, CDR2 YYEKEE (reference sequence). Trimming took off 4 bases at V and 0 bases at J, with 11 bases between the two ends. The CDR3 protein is CASSRTGSSYNEQFF. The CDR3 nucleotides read TGTGCCAGCAGCCGGACGGGGAGCTCCTACAATGAGCAGTTCTTC.

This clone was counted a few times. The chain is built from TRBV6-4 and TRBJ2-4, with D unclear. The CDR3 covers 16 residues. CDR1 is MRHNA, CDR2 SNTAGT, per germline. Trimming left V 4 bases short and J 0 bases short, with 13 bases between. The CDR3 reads CASSVSIDLAKNIQYF. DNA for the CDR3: TGTGCCAGCAGTGTAAGTATAGACTTAGCCAAAAACATTCAGTACTTC.

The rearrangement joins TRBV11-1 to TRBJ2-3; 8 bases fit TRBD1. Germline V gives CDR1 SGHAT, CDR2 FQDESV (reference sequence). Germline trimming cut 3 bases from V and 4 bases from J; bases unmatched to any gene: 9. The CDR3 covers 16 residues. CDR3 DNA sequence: TGTGCCAGCAGCTTGATGACAGGGGCGGAATCAGATACGCAGTATTTT. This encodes CASSLMTGAESDTQYF.

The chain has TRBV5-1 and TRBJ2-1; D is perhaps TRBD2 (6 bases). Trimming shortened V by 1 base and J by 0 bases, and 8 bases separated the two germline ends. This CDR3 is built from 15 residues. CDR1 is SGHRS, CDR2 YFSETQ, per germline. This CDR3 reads CASSLRGSSYNEQFF. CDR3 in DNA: TGCGCCAGCAGCTTGCGGGGGAGCTCCTACAATGAGCAGTTCTTC.